The 26 T cell receptor delta chains below were found in one sample sequenced in a study of Vδ1+ human thymocytes. Notes on the study in general: Highly polyclonal TRG and TRD repertoires with Gaussian CDR3 length distributions appeared in thymus.

Sequences come from RNA converted to cDNA by reverse transcription. The CDR3 regions were amplified by multiplex PCR from V-gene primers to a constant-region primer. TCRdb repeated clone calling on the multiplex PCR reads with CATT. The sample gives 50,000 to 75,000 delta-chain clones, roughly 16% of which show up once; roughly 0.37% is in the top ten. The antigens for these receptors are not known. The sequenced sample consisted of Vdelta1+ gamma-delta thymocytes from the thymus. The sample's subset: FACS-sorted CD3+ TCRalphabeta- TCRVdelta1+ TCRVdelta2- thymocytes. These receptors were collected from a girl under two years old who had congenital heart surgery.

The chain has TRDV1 and TRDJ1; TRDD3 aligns across 9 bases. This CDR3 is 26 amino acids long. With 0 bases clipped from V and 0 bases from J, the junction kept 32 bases outside the gene matches. Germline CDR1 reads TSWWSYY; CDR2 reads QGS. CDR3 DNA: TGTGCTCTTGGGGAACTAGCAAGCACCTATATCGATCTGGGGGATCACAGCCGTGGGTACACCGATAAACTCATCTTT. It codes for CALGELASTYIDLGDHSRGYTDKLIF.

This clone was seen a handful of times. The J gene is TRDJ1, the V gene TRDV1; D not certain. Deletions cut 1 base from V and 0 bases from J, with 9 bases between. This CDR3 has 15 amino acids. Germline loops: CDR1 TSWWSYY, CDR2 QGS. CDR3 protein: CALGEPEGYTDKLIF. The DNA for the CDR3 is TGTGCTCTTGGGGAACCCGAGGGGTACACCGATAAACTCATCTTT.

The V call is TRDV1, the J call TRDJ1; D might be TRDD2 (6 bases). Trimming took 5 bases from V and 0 from J, leaving 25 bases between them. Germline V gives CDR1 TSWWSYY, CDR2 QGS. This CDR3 comprises 19 residues. The CDR3 sequence is CALGQRPSGSRADTDKLIF. The CDR3 coding sequence is TGTGCTCTTGGGCAACGGCCTTCCGGTAGTAGGGCTGACACCGATAAACTCATCTTT.

With regard to this clone: Other DNA variants within this sample encode the same CDR3. J is TRDJ1 and V is TRDV1, with 9 nucleotides matching TRDD3. The CDR3 is 23 residues long. V shed 1 base, J shed 0 bases, and the junction held 24 bases outside the gene matches. Germline CDR1 reads TSWWSYY; CDR2 reads QGS. CDR3 in DNA: TGTGCTCTTGGGGAACCTCACTCCCCTCAAGGTTCCTCCTGGGGGATCTACACCGATAAACTCATCTTT. Protein sequence: CALGEPHSPQGSSWGIYTDKLIF.

This chain joins TRAV29/DV5 and TRDJ1; D remains ambiguous. V was trimmed by 0 bases and J by 4 bases, leaving 16 bases between them. Germline V gene sequence: CDR1 NSMFDY, CDR2 ISSIKDK. The length of the CDR3 is 15 residues. Here the CDR3 DNA reads TGTGCAGCAAGCGTTCCCCTAGCCGGGGTCGATAAACTCATCTTT. As protein: CAASVPLAGVDKLIF.

The chain recombines TRDV1 with TRDJ1, with a weak D call TRDD3 (6 bases). Trimming removed 0 bases from V and 3 bases from J, with 17 bases in between. The germline CDR1 and CDR2 sequences are TSWWSYY and QGS. The CDR3 extends over 17 amino acids. As DNA, the CDR3 is TGTGCTCTTGGGGAACTAGGAGGGATCTGGGGACCCGATAAACTCATCTTT. It is translated as CALGELGGIWGPDKLIF.

The chain couples TRDV1 to TRDJ1; D is possibly TRDD2 or TRDD3 (6 bases each). This CDR3 has 20 amino acids. Trimming removed 5 bases at V and 0 bases at J, with 28 bases between. Germline V lookup: CDR1 TSWWSYY, CDR2 QGS. CDR3 residues: CALGSLSFFLGIHYTDKLIF. CDR3 DNA: TGTGCTCTTGGGTCCCTTTCCTTCTTCCTGGGGATCCATTACACCGATAAACTCATCTTT.

This clone was counted a few times. The rearrangement joins TRDV1 to TRDJ1, with D unclear. This CDR3 region has 15 residues. Trimming left V 3 bases short and J 0 bases short, with 11 bases between. Germline V CDR1 and CDR2: TSWWSYY, QGS. The CDR3 nucleotides are TGTGCTCTTGGGGAGACCGGCCGCGACACCGATAAACTCATCTTT. Amino acid sequence: CALGETGRDTDKLIF.

This clone turned up a few times. The chain employs TRDV1 and TRDJ1, with D possibly TRDD2 on 5 matching bases. Germline V gene sequence: CDR1 TSWWSYY, CDR2 QGS. The CDR3 is 15 amino acids. Trimming stripped 0 bases from V and 9 bases from J, with 17 bases between. CDR3 residues: CALGELGTFMDELIF. In DNA, the CDR3 is TGTGCTCTTGGGGAACTAGGGACCTTCATGGACGAACTCATCTTT.

The chain uses TRDV1 and TRDJ1; D possibly corresponds to TRDD3 (6 bases). The V gene lost 1 base and the J gene lost 1 base, with 34 bases spanning the gap. The CDR3 is 23 residues long. The germline V gene has CDR1 TSWWSYY and CDR2 QGS. CDR3 sequence reads: CALGERVLRWRAGIKRGTDKLIF. The CDR3 nucleotides are TGTGCTCTTGGGGAACGGGTCCTAAGGTGGAGGGCTGGGATAAAACGTGGCACCGATAAACTCATCTTT.

In the case of this clone: Possible read error: a much larger clone is one base away. This rearrangement joins TRDV2 to TRDJ1; weak D call: TRDD3 (5 bases). The CDR3 is 14 amino acids. CDR1 GEAIGNYY and CDR2 EKD come from the germline V gene. The V gene lost 3 bases and the J gene lost 3 bases, with 13 bases spanning the gap. The DNA of the CDR3 is TGTGCCTGTGACCCAACTGGACGAGCCGATAAACTCATCTTT. Its protein product is CACDPTGRADKLIF.

The chain recombines TRDV1 with TRDJ1; D is tentatively TRDD2 or TRDD3 (7 bases each). Germline CDR1 is TSWWSYY and CDR2 is QGS. This CDR3 contains 18 residues. Trimming shortened V by 0 bases and J by 0 bases, and 17 bases separated the two germline ends. The CDR3 region is CALGELSYWGSDTDKLIF. In nucleotides, the CDR3 is TGTGCTCTTGGGGAACTTTCCTACTGGGGATCTGACACCGATAAACTCATCTTT.

This clone was recorded a few times. The rearrangement uses TRDV1 and TRDJ1; no firm D call. V was pared by 5 bases and J by 1 base, with 11 bases between. Germline V gene sequence: CDR1 TSWWSYY, CDR2 QGS. The CDR3 length is 14 residues. CDR3 sequence: CALGRPGSTDKLIF. CDR3 sequence (DNA): TGTGCTCTTGGGCGCCCCGGATCCACCGATAAACTCATCTTT.

V is TRDV1 and J is TRDJ1; no firm D call. This CDR3 spans 18 amino acids. V gave up 0 bases and J gave up 0 bases, with 17 bases separating them. The germline gives CDR1 TSWWSYY, CDR2 QGS. The CDR3, as DNA: TGTGCTCTTGGGGAACTTTTGCCTATCCTCCATTACACCGATAAACTCATCTTT. Amino acid sequence: CALGELLPILHYTDKLIF.

The chain has TRDV1 and TRDJ1; TRDD3 matches 9 bases. V lost 2 bases, J lost 3 bases, and 16 bases stayed unmatched. Germline CDR1 TSWWSYY, CDR2 QGS. The CDR3 spans 19 residues. CDR3 in amino acids: CALGEMWSPTRGYADKLIF. CDR3 DNA: TGTGCTCTTGGGGAAATGTGGTCCCCGACCCGGGGATACGCCGATAAACTCATCTTT.

This clone was observed a few times. The rearrangement links TRDV1 to TRDJ1; D is ambiguous. The germline CDR1 and CDR2 sequences are TSWWSYY and QGS. This CDR3 region has 17 residues. V was shortened by 2 bases and J by 2 bases, with 18 bases between the two germline ends. This CDR3 reads CALGEKSSRNHTDKLIF. DNA of the CDR3: TGTGCTCTTGGGGAAAAGTCCTCCCGCAATCATACCGATAAACTCATCTTT.

This chain joins TRDV1 and TRDJ1; weak D call: TRDD3 (6 bases). The CDR3 extends over 14 amino acids. Trimming stripped 5 bases from V and 10 bases from J, with 20 bases between. Germline lookup yields CDR1 TSWWSYY and CDR2 QGS. CDR3: CALGYSWEKGILIF. For the CDR3, the DNA is TGTGCTCTTGGGTACTCCTGGGAAAAGGGGATACTCATCTTT.

V is TRDV1 and J is TRDJ1; 9 positions agree with TRDD3. CDR1 is TSWWSYY, CDR2 QGS, per germline. V trimming: 2 bases; J trimming: 8 bases; junction bases outside the gene matches: 9. This CDR3 comprises 15 residues. Here the CDR3 DNA reads TGTGCTCTTGGGGAAGACGGGGGGGATACTGCGAAACTCATCTTT. Translated: CALGEDGGDTAKLIF.

The V call is TRDV1, the J call TRDJ1; the D is unclear. The germline V gene has CDR1 TSWWSYY and CDR2 QGS. V gave up 1 base and J gave up 3 bases, with 18 bases separating them. This CDR3 comprises 17 residues. CDR3 loop: CALGEPQYPLGADKLIF. CDR3 bases: TGTGCTCTTGGGGAACCGCAATACCCCCTCGGGGCCGATAAACTCATCTTT.

V usage is TRDV1 and J usage is TRDJ1; TRDD2 aligns across 9 bases. The length of the CDR3 is 20 residues. Trimming cost V 0 bases and J 2 bases; bases outside gene matches: 16. Looked up from germline, CDR1 is TSWWSYY and CDR2 is QGS. The CDR3 nucleotides are TGTGCTCTTGGGGAACTAGCCTTCCTACGGGGGAAGGGGGATACCGATAAACTCATCTTT. Protein product: CALGELAFLRGKGDTDKLIF.

The V gene is TRDV1, the J gene TRDJ1, with a possible D match to TRDD3 (6 bases). Trimming left V 0 bases short and J 0 bases short, with 26 bases between. This CDR3 contains 21 residues. From germline, CDR1 is TSWWSYY and CDR2 QGS. The CDR3 DNA is TGTGCTCTTGGGGAACTTTCCCACCCTAACTGGGTCTGGAAATACACCGATAAACTCATCTTT. Translated: CALGELSHPNWVWKYTDKLIF.

The chain recombines TRDV2 with TRDJ1, with D uncertain. The germline V and J ends were trimmed by 3 bases and 0 bases, with 7 bases remaining between them. This CDR3 is built from 13 residues. Germline CDR1 reads GEAIGNYY; CDR2 reads EKD. CDR3 amino acids: CACDLHYTDKLIF. The CDR3 DNA follows: TGTGCCTGTGACCTACATTACACCGATAAACTCATCTTT.

The chain combines TRDV1 with TRDJ1; 8 bases match TRDD3. V was clipped by 4 bases and J by 0 bases; unmatched bases: 22. The CDR3 is made up of 21 amino acids. Germline V CDR1 and CDR2: TSWWSYY, QGS. In nucleotides, the CDR3 is TGTGCTCTTGGGGGGATTAAGGGTGGGGGATCGGTCCCAACGTACACCGATAAACTCATCTTT. It codes for CALGGIKGGGSVPTYTDKLIF.

This clone appeared a few times. The chain carries TRDV1 and TRDJ1; 13 bases align to TRDD3. The J segment lost 4 bases and the V segment lost 6 bases, leaving 17 bases of the junction unmatched. The germline gives CDR1 TSWWSYY, CDR2 QGS. The CDR3 loop spans 19 amino acids. The CDR3: CALGVGMRLGDTRGDKLIF. The CDR3 nucleotides read TGTGCTCTTGGCGTGGGTATGAGACTGGGGGATACGCGAGGCGATAAACTCATCTTT.

This rearrangement joins TRDV1 to TRDJ1, with TRDD3 matching over 7 bases. This CDR3 is built from 15 residues. Germline CDR1 and CDR2: TSWWSYY and QGS. Trimming at V came to 5 bases and at J to 0 bases, leaving 6 bases not matched to a gene. CDR3 amino acids: CALGHAGGYTDKLIF. In DNA, the CDR3 is TGTGCTCTTGGGCACGCCGGGGGATACACCGATAAACTCATCTTT.

This clone was seen only once. The gene calls are TRDV1 and TRDJ1; 9 bases match TRDD3. The CDR3 loop spans 17 amino acids. Per germline, CDR1 TSWWSYY and CDR2 QGS. The V and J ends lost 7 bases and 0 bases, in that order; junction bases with no gene match: 12. CDR3 DNA sequence: TGTGCTCTTGTGATATCCCGAACTGGGGGACACACCGATAAACTCATCTTT. Protein sequence: CALVISRTGGHTDKLIF.